This entry concerns a single T cell receptor beta chain. Its antigen has not been determined. Per-base qualities were not stored, and no clone one base away is much larger. These data come from a study of technical replicates of blood from several donors (dated by TCRdb to the late 2010s). Receptor amplification or capture employed the immunoSEQ multiplex PCR assay. Here the immuneACCESS table is served through TCRdb, limited to in-frame sequences with V and J called. Missing clones are a known gap in these copies; in checked studies unresolved V genes cover under half, and the rest lacks a known reason. For this sample the table gives more than 65,000 clones, of which 97% were detected only once. 0.18% of the sample is held by the ten biggest clonotypes. The sequence came from a human donor in good health. Sequenced: T cells isolated from PBMCs.

The DNA reads as follows: TGCGCCAGCAGCCCCACAGGGGAGACAGGGCGAGAGACCCAGTACTTC. Its product reads: CASSPTGETGRETQYF. The chain was built from TRBV5-1 and TRBJ2-5, with 7 central nucleotides matching TRBD1. Germline trimming: 4 bases from V, 4 bases from J; junction bases outside gene matches: 13. Taken from cysteine to phenylalanine, the CDR3 has 16 residues. Only CDR3 DNA is held: 48 bases, read in frame from base 1. The germline V gene gives CDR1 as SGHRS and CDR2 as YFSETQ.